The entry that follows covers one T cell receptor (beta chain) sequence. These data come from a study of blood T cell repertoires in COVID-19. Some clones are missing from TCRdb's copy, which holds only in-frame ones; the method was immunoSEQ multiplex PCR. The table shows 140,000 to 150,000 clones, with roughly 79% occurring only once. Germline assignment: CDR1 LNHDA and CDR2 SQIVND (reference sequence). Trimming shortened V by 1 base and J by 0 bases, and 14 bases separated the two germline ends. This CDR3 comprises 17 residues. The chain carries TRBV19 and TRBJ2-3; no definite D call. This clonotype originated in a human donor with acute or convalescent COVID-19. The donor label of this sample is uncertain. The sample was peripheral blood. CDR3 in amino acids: CASSIVAGFFSTDTQYF. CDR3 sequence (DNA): TGTGCCAGTAGTATAGTGGCAGGCTTTTTTAGCACAGATACGCAGTATTTT.